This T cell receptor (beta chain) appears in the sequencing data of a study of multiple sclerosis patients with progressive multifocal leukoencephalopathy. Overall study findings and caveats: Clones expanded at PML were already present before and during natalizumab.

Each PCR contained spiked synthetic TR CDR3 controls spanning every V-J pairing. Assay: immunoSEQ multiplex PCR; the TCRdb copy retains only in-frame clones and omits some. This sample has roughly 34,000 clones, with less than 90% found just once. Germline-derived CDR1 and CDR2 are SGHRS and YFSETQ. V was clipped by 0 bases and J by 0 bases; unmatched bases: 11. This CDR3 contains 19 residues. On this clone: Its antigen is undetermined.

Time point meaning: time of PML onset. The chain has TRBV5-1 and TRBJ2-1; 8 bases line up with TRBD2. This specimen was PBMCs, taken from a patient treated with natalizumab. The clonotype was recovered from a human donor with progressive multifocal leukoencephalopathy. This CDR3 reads CASSLARLAGASSYNEQFF. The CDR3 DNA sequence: TGCGCCAGCAGCTTGGCTAGGCTAGCGGGTGCGAGCTCCTACAATGAGCAGTTCTTC. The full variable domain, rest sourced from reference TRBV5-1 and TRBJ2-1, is KAGVTQTPRYLIKTRGQQVTLSCSPISGHRSVSWYQQTPGQGLQFLFEYFSETQRNKGNFPGRFSGRQFSNSRSEMNVSTLELGDSALYLCASSLARLAGASSYNEQFFGPGTRLTVL.